Following are 24 T cell receptor beta chains from one sample sequenced in a study of PD-1 blockade in classical Hodgkin lymphoma. Method: immunoSEQ multiplex PCR; TCRdb's copy keeps in-frame clones and lacks some. The sample carries approximately 20,000 clones, about 68% recorded once. Time point defined: cycle 4 day 1 (C4D1), after about 6 weeks of nivolumab. All the patients suffered relapse after autologous stem cell transplantation, and brentuximab vedotin exposure differed. The source was peripheral blood mononuclear cells (PBMCs), collected before the fourth cycle of nivolumab. All receptors derive from a human donor with classical Hodgkin lymphoma.

This clone came up a few times. The chain uses TRBV6-5 and TRBJ1-2; 9 positions match TRBD1. V lost 4 bases and J lost 14; bases outside the gene matches: 11. This CDR3 has 13 amino acids. Germline V gene data show CDR1 as MNHEY and CDR2 as SVGAGI. The CDR3: CASSSALTGGETF. The CDR3, as DNA: TGTGCCAGCAGTTCGGCGTTAACAGGGGGCGAGACCTTC.

The chain combines TRBV28 with TRBJ2-7, with 11 bases fitting TRBD2. V lost 8 bases to trimming and J lost 4 bases; unmatched junction nucleotides: 4. Germline lookup yields CDR1 MDHEN and CDR2 SYDVKM. The CDR3 sequence is 13 residues long. CDR3 bases: TGTGCCAGCTCTACTAGCGGGAGTTACGAGCAGTACTTC. Its protein is CASSTSGSYEQYF.

In DNA form, the CDR3 reads TGTGCCAGCAGCTTAGGGACCCCCGGGGAGCTGTTTTTT. Translation: CASSLGTPGELFF. The chain has TRBV11-3 and TRBJ2-2; D gene uncertain. CDR1 is SGHNT, CDR2 YENEEA, per germline. V was clipped by 1 base and J by 6 bases, with 6 bases between them. This CDR3 comprises 13 residues.

This clone showed up just once. V and J are TRBV5-1 and TRBJ1-1; D not certain. V was cut by 0 bases and J by 3 bases, with 12 bases left in between. CDR3 length equals 15 residues. Germline CDR1 and CDR2: SGHRS and YFSETQ. CDR3 DNA: TGCGCCAGCAGCTTGGACCCAGAGCGGTACACTGAAGCTTTCTTT. This translates into CASSLDPERYTEAFF.

By proportion, this clone is medium-sized. The V gene is TRBV7-9, the J gene TRBJ1-1, with D unresolved. This CDR3 is built from 13 residues. V dropped 2 bases and J dropped 10 bases, with 14 bases sitting between them. Germline V gene data show CDR1 as SEHNR and CDR2 as FQNEAQ (reference sequence). DNA for the CDR3: TGTGCCAGCAGCTTAATAGGGAGCATGGGAGCTTTCTTT. As protein: CASSLIGSMGAFF.

The chain links TRBV6-6 to TRBJ2-2, with D unresolved. This CDR3 spans 13 amino acids. Looked up from germline, CDR1 is MNHNY and CDR2 is SVGAGI (reference sequence). The ends were cut back, 0 bases at V and 2 bases at J, with 1 base in the middle. This chain's CDR3 is CASSYSNTGELFF. In DNA form, the CDR3 reads TGTGCCAGCAGTTACTCTAACACCGGGGAGCTGTTTTTT.

This clone was detected only a few times. The V and J genes are TRBV6-5 and TRBJ2-7, with D tentatively TRBD2 (6 bases). Germline V lookup: CDR1 MNHEY, CDR2 SVGAGI. There are 12 residues in the CDR3. V lost 6 bases, J lost 4 bases, and 10 bases lay in between. The CDR3 DNA reads TGTGCCAGCAGGAAGACTAGGTACGAGCAGTACTTC. This sequence encodes CASRKTRYEQYF.

The V and J genes are TRBV19 and TRBJ2-1; D unclear. In germline, CDR1 is LNHDA, CDR2 SQIVND (reference sequence). The CDR3 runs to 16 residues. V lost 1 base and J 6 bases, leaving 16 bases between the germline ends. The CDR3 sequence is CASSIVGADPSNEQFF. CDR3 DNA: TGTGCCAGTAGTATAGTGGGCGCAGACCCAAGCAATGAGCAGTTCTTC.

CDR3 region: CASSSLALGFGTQYF. CDR3 bases: TGTGCCAGCAGCTCACTGGCCCTTGGGTTTGGGACCCAGTACTTC. V and J are TRBV7-2 and TRBJ2-5; D gene unclear. Per the germline V gene, CDR1 is SGHTA and CDR2 is FQGNSA. The V and J ends lost 4 bases and 7 bases respectively, with 19 bases between them. This CDR3 comprises 15 residues.

The V gene is TRBV5-1, the J gene TRBJ1-1; D perhaps matches TRBD1 (5 bases). V lost 0 bases and J lost 0, with 12 bases in between. Looked up from germline, CDR1 is SGHRS and CDR2 is YFSETQ. The CDR3 is made up of 16 amino acids. This chain's CDR3 is CASSLGRARMNTEAFF. DNA of the CDR3: TGCGCCAGCAGCTTGGGCAGGGCCAGAATGAACACTGAAGCTTTCTTT.

This clone was detected only a few times. V gene TRBV10-1 combines with J gene TRBJ2-5, with D possibly being TRBD2 (6 bases). This CDR3 is 14 amino acids long. V lost 5 bases and J lost 4, with 14 bases in between. The germline gives CDR1 WNHNN, CDR2 SYGVQD (reference sequence). CDR3 bases: TGCGCCAGCAGTAGCTCCGGAGGGCTAGAGACCCAGTACTTC. This codes for CASSSSGGLETQYF.

The V call is TRBV5-5, the J call TRBJ1-2; D is possibly TRBD1 (6 bases). Germline V gene data show CDR1 as SGHKS and CDR2 as YYEKEE (reference sequence). The CDR3 runs to 15 residues. The ends were cut back, 4 bases at V and 7 bases at J, with 20 bases in the middle. This chain's CDR3 is CASSPGVVGGGGYTF. CDR3 sequence (DNA): TGTGCCAGCAGCCCCGGTGTTGTCGGAGGGGGTGGCTACACCTTC.

The V and J genes are TRBV19 and TRBJ1-5, with D possibly TRBD1 on 6 matching bases. The CDR3 extends over 14 amino acids. From germline, CDR1 is LNHDA and CDR2 SQIVND (reference sequence). The ends were cut back, 5 bases at V and 10 bases at J, with 18 bases in the middle. The CDR3 reads CASSPGVPKFPQHF. The CDR3, as DNA: TGTGCCAGTAGTCCAGGGGTCCCAAAGTTTCCCCAGCATTTT.

The chain has TRBV4-1 and TRBJ2-7; possibly TRBD1 for D (6 bases). The V and J ends lost 6 bases and 0 bases respectively, with 15 bases between them. The CDR3 extends over 15 amino acids. CDR1 and CDR2 (germline): MGHRA, YSYEKL. CDR3 DNA sequence: TGCGCCAGCAGTATTGACAGGAAGAACTCCTACGAGCAGTACTTC. Translation gives CASSIDRKNSYEQYF.

The genes are TRBV25-1 and TRBJ1-1, with TRBD1 as a possible D gene (6 bases). The CDR3 consists of 13 residues. Germline CDR1 MGHDK, CDR2 SYGVNS. Trimming removed 7 bases at V and 6 bases at J, with 15 bases between. This CDR3 is CASTKTGRAEAFF. The CDR3 DNA sequence: TGTGCCAGCACTAAAACAGGGAGAGCTGAAGCTTTCTTT. Full variable domain (rest looked up from reference TRBV25-1 and TRBJ1-1): EADIYQTPRYLVIGTGKKITLECSQTMGHDKMYWYQQDPGMELHLIHYSYGVNSTEKGDLSSESTVSRIRTEHFPLTLESARPSHTSQYLCASTKTGRAEAFFGQGTRLTVV.

This sequence joins TRBV25-1 and TRBJ1-1; D uncertain. Deletions cut 5 bases from V and 0 bases from J, with 10 bases between. Germline lookup yields CDR1 MGHDK and CDR2 SYGVNS. The CDR3 totals 14 residues. The CDR3 sequence is CASSFGGVNTEAFF. CDR3 DNA sequence: TGTGCCAGCAGTTTCGGCGGAGTGAACACTGAAGCTTTCTTT.

This clone was recorded only once. This chain links TRBV19 with TRBJ1-4; D is perhaps TRBD1 (6 bases). Germline loops: CDR1 LNHDA, CDR2 SQIVND (reference sequence). The CDR3 is 15 amino acids. V was shortened by 4 bases and J by 2 bases, with 11 bases between the two germline ends. Written as DNA, the CDR3 is TGTGCCAGTAGTAAAGGGGGGGCCACTAATGAAAAACTGTTTTTT. Protein sequence: CASSKGGATNEKLFF.

The chain combines TRBV7-9 with TRBJ2-1, with a weak D call TRBD2 (6 bases). Between the trimmed V and J ends, which lost 4 bases and 7 bases, there was a span of 23 bases. The CDR3 is 17 residues long. Germline CDR1 is SEHNR and CDR2 is FQNEAQ (reference sequence). CDR3 sequence: CASSSTLDGRLWNEQFF. CDR3 nucleotide sequence: TGTGCCAGCAGCTCCACCCTGGACGGGAGACTTTGGAATGAGCAGTTCTTC.

In its sample, this clone was seen once. The chain employs TRBV7-2 and TRBJ2-3; the D gene is possibly TRBD2 (5 bases). The germline V gene has CDR1 SGHTA and CDR2 FQGNSA. The CDR3 is made up of 16 amino acids. Trimming removed 5 bases from V and 4 bases from J, with 19 bases in between. The CDR3 loop is CASSRRGLALPDTQYF. The DNA of the CDR3 is TGTGCCAGCAGCCGCCGCGGTTTAGCGCTTCCAGATACGCAGTATTTT.

This chain's CDR3 is CASSLWTASTDTQYF. In nucleotides, the CDR3 is TGTGCCAGTAGTCTTTGGACAGCTAGCACAGATACGCAGTATTTT. The chain uses TRBV19 and TRBJ2-3; a weak D match, TRBD1 (6 bases). With 5 bases removed from V and 0 bases from J, the gap between germline ends came to 12 bases. The CDR3 totals 15 residues. Germline V gene sequence: CDR1 LNHDA, CDR2 SQIVND (reference sequence).

Notes on this clone: This specimen includes other DNA sequences encoding the same CDR3. The CDR3 DNA is TGTGCCAGCAGTGAGGTACTAGCGGGAGTCAATGAGCAGTTCTTC. This codes for CASSEVLAGVNEQFF. V is TRBV2 and J is TRBJ2-1, with 11 bases identical to TRBD2. The germline gives CDR1 SNHLY, CDR2 FYNNEI. Trimming at V came to 3 bases and at J to 6 bases, leaving 4 bases not matched to a gene. This CDR3 has 15 residues.

The gene calls are TRBV4-1 and TRBJ1-2, with a tentative D call TRBD1 (6 bases). Looked up from germline, CDR1 is MGHRA and CDR2 is YSYEKL. CDR3 length: 16 residues. The V and J ends lost 4 bases and 4 bases respectively, with 19 bases between them. This chain's CDR3 is CASSPPPPGEVYGYTF. The CDR3 nucleotides are TGCGCCAGCAGCCCCCCGCCCCCAGGGGAGGTCTATGGCTACACCTTC.

The chain links TRBV18 to TRBJ2-7; D may be TRBD2 (6 bases). The V and J ends lost 3 bases and 4 bases respectively, with 13 bases between them. CDR3 size: 14 residues. Germline V gene lookup returns CDR1 KGHSH and CDR2 LQKENI. The CDR3 coding sequence is TGTGCCAGCTCACCGGGACTGACGACTTACGAGCAGTACTTC. Its translation: CASSPGLTTYEQYF.

The rearrangement joins TRBV29-1 to TRBJ2-3, with D hard to call. The CDR3 has 13 amino acids. Trimming took 4 bases from V and 6 from J, leaving 14 bases between them. Germline CDR1 is SQVTM and CDR2 is ANQGSEA. Here the CDR3 reads CSVVGQVMDTQYF. CDR3 coding DNA: TGCAGCGTTGTCGGCCAGGTCATGGATACGCAGTATTTT.